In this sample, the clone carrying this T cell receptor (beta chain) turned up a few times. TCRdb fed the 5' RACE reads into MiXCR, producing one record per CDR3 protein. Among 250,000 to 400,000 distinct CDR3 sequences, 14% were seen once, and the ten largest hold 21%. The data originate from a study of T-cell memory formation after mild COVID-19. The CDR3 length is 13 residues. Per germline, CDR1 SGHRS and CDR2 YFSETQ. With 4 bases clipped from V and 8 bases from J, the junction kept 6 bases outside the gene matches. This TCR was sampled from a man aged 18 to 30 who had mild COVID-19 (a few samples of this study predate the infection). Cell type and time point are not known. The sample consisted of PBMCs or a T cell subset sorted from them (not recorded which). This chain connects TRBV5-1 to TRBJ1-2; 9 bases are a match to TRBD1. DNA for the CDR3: TGCGCCAGCAGCCGGGGACAGGGCGAGGGCTACACCTTC. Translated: CASSRGQGEGYTF.